Presented here are 32 T cell receptor beta chains from one specimen sequenced in a study of T cells in women clearing cervical HPV infection. Clones were read by immunoSEQ multiplex PCR, and TCRdb kept only the in-frame ones, dropping some. This table lists tens of thousands of clones. What was sequenced was blood buffy coat. Receptors were obtained from a woman aged 18-70 years with a cervical HPV16 infection that either progressed to CIN3+ or cleared (not recorded which).

Points on this clone: The read gets to within 3 residues of the CDR3 end, and the germline J gene fills in the rest. This rearrangement joins TRBV20-1 to TRBJ1-4; 10 bases agree with TRBD1. CDR3 length: 17 amino acids. Germline V gene sequence: CDR1 DFQATT, CDR2 SNEGSKA (reference sequence). J gave up 2 bases and V 5 bases, and 11 bases lay outside the gene matches. CDR3 bases read: TGCAGTGCTGGGACAGGGGTAAACAGGAGGACTAATGAAAAA. Protein: CSAGTGVNRRTNEK. The CDR3, in full, reads CSAGTGVNRRTNEKLFF.

Points on this clone: The CDR3 extends 3 residues past the end of the read, so its final part is completed from the germline J gene. J is TRBJ1-4 and V is TRBV7-2, with 12 positions matching TRBD1. This CDR3 region has 15 residues. Germline V CDR1 and CDR2: SGHTA, FQGNSA. The V gene end was trimmed by 3 bases and the J gene end by 8 bases; junction bases not matched to a gene: 4. CDR3 amino acids: CASSLDGTGGEKLFF. The covered CDR3 bases are TGTGCCAGCAGCTTGGACGGGACAGGGGGCGAAAAA.

As for this clone: With the read ending 3 residues before the CDR3 end, the germline J gene is used to fill in that end. The chain is built from TRBV5-6 and TRBJ2-3; D is unclear. Trimming removed 0 bases at V and 4 bases at J, with 3 bases between. The CDR3 is 12 amino acids. Germline V gives CDR1 SGHDT, CDR2 YYEEEE. Partial CDR3 DNA: TGTGCCAGCAGCTTGGTAGCAGATACG. Encoded protein: CASSLVADT. The CDR3 reads in full as CASSLVADTQYF.

Concerning this clone: The observed sequence ends 3 residues before the CDR3 terminus, with the missing tail filled in from the germline J gene. V usage is TRBV7-3 and J usage is TRBJ2-1; a possible D gene is TRBD2 (6 bases). The CDR3 contains 14 residues. V was cut by 6 bases and J by 4 bases, with 13 bases left in between. CDR1 SGHTA and CDR2 FQGTGA come from the germline V gene. CDR3 residues: CASSSTAGYNEQFF. The CDR3 bases that were read are TGTGCCAGCAGTTCAACGGCGGGATACAATGAG. The full variable domain, its missing parts supplied by reference TRBV7-3 and TRBJ2-1, is GAGVSQTPSNKVTEKGKYVELRCDPISGHTALYWYRQSLGQGPEFLIYFQGTGAADDSGLPNDRFFAVRPEGSVSTLKIQRTERGDSAVYLCASSSTAGYNEQFFGPGTRLTVL.

Remarks on this clone: Read coverage stops 3 residues before the CDR3 terminus; the germline J gene supplies the remainder. The chain combines TRBV6-2 or TRBV6-3 with TRBJ1-1; D is uncertain. Germline V gene sequence: CDR1 MNHEY, CDR2 SVGEGT. This CDR3 is built from 14 residues. V dropped 2 bases and J dropped 7 bases, with 14 bases sitting between them. Partial CDR3 DNA: TGTGCCAGCAGTTACCTAGCCATAGCGGGTGAA. It encodes CASSYLAIAGE. The full-length CDR3 reads as CASSYLAIAGEAFF.

On this clone: The CDR3 goes on 3 residues after the read ends, and that part is filled in from the germline J gene. The chain employs TRBV4-2 and TRBJ2-5, with D possibly being TRBD2 (5 bases). This CDR3 spans 17 amino acids. The germline V gene has CDR1 LGHNA and CDR2 YNFKEQ. The germline V and J ends were trimmed by 1 base and 3 bases, with 18 bases remaining between them. Partial CDR3 DNA: TGTGCCAGCAGCCAAGGCCGTGCCGGGGTCGGTGAAGAGACC. Amino acid sequence: CASSQGRAGVGEET. The CDR3, in full, reads CASSQGRAGVGEETQYF.

With respect to this clone: Read data end 3 residues before the CDR3 end; the end is taken from the germline J gene. J is TRBJ1-1 and V is TRBV20-1; 8 nucleotides line up with TRBD1. CDR1 DFQATT and CDR2 SNEGSKA come from the germline V gene (reference sequence). The CDR3 is 13 residues long. Trimming took 4 bases from V and 5 from J; bases not matched to a gene: 6. The part of the CDR3 DNA that was read is TGCAGTGCTAAGGAGACAGGGGATACTGAA. Translation: CSAKETGDTE. The entire CDR3 is CSAKETGDTEAFF.

For this clone: The read ends 3 residues before the CDR3 terminus; that terminus is restored from the germline J gene. V is TRBV18 and J is TRBJ2-4; D might be TRBD1 (5 bases). Between the trimmed V and J ends, which lost 2 bases and 3 bases, there was a span of 14 bases. Germline lookup yields CDR1 KGHSH and CDR2 LQKENI. CDR3 length: 16 residues. The CDR3 loop reads CASSPMGREGKNIQYF. CDR3 DNA (partial): TGTGCCAGCTCACCAATGGGGCGCGAAGGCAAAAACATT. The whole variable domain, remainder taken from reference TRBV18 and TRBJ2-4, is NAGVMQNPRHLVRRRGQEARLRCSPMKGHSHVYWYRQLPEEGLKFMVYLQKENIIDESGMPKERFSAEFPKEGPSILRIQQVVRGDSAAYFCASSPMGREGKNIQYFGAGTRLSVL.

For this clone: Sequencing ends 3 residues short of the CDR3 end; the germline J gene provides the rest. The rearrangement uses TRBV18 and TRBJ1-1; TRBD1 matches 7 bases. V dropped 6 bases and J dropped 1; count of bases not matched to a gene: 17. CDR1 is KGHSH, CDR2 LQKENI, per germline. CDR3 length equals 18 residues. The CDR3 is CASSPSLNRGPENTEAFF. Partial CDR3 DNA: TGTGCCAGCTCTCCGTCTTTAAACAGGGGACCGGAGAACACTGAA. Supplemented by reference TRBV18 and TRBJ1-1, the full variable domain reads NAGVMQNPRHLVRRRGQEARLRCSPMKGHSHVYWYRQLPEEGLKFMVYLQKENIIDESGMPKERFSAEFPKEGPSILRIQQVVRGDSAAYFCASSPSLNRGPENTEAFFGQGTRLTVV.

A remark on this clone: The CDR3 extends 3 residues past the end of the read, so its final part is completed from the germline J gene. V usage is TRBV5-1 and J usage is TRBJ2-7; TRBD1 aligns across 7 bases. The length of the CDR3 is 14 residues. Germline CDR1 SGHRS, CDR2 YFSETQ. After removal of 3 bases from V and 5 bases from J, the junction contained 8 bases not matched to a gene. The chain's CDR3 is CASSWVGQQDEQYF. The covered CDR3 bases are TGCGCCAGCAGCTGGGTGGGACAGCAGGACGAG.

Regarding this clone: The CDR3 end falls 3 residues outside the read, so it is completed with the germline J gene. The chain uses TRBV20-1 and TRBJ1-1, with 7 bases that match TRBD1. J was trimmed by 5 bases and V by 3 bases; bases with no gene match: 9. This CDR3 spans 14 amino acids. Germline lookup yields CDR1 DFQATT and CDR2 SNEGSKA (reference sequence). CDR3 region: CSASVTGDGTEAFF. The sequenced CDR3 bases are TGCAGTGCTAGCGTTACAGGGGATGGTACTGAA.

About this clone itself: The read terminates 3 residues ahead of where the CDR3 ends, so the germline J gene completes it. The chain employs TRBV4-1 and TRBJ2-1; D is unclear. The germline V gene has CDR1 MGHRA and CDR2 YSYEKL. V was pared by 0 bases and J by 4 bases, with 10 bases between. CDR3 length: 15 residues. The chain's CDR3 is CASSQDEEAYNEQFF. The CDR3 bases that were read are TGCGCCAGCAGCCAAGATGAAGAAGCTTACAATGAG.

Turning to this clone: The sequence runs out 3 residues before the end of the CDR3; the remainder is reconstructed from the germline J gene. V gene TRBV6-1 combines with J gene TRBJ2-1, with D possibly being TRBD1 (5 bases). Looked up from germline, CDR1 is MNHNS and CDR2 is SASEGT. The CDR3 totals 15 residues. V lost 1 base and J 4 bases, leaving 11 bases between the germline ends. The covered CDR3 bases are TGTGCCAGCAGTGAAGACAGGTCCCCTTACAATGAG. Protein sequence: CASSEDRSPYNE. The complete CDR3 protein is CASSEDRSPYNEQFF.

A word on this clone: The CDR3 is cut off 3 residues early in the read; its end comes from the germline J gene. J is TRBJ2-3 and V is TRBV4-2, with TRBD2 matching 10 bases. The J segment lost 2 bases and the V segment lost 0 bases, leaving 11 bases of the junction unmatched. The CDR3 contains 19 residues. Looked up from germline, CDR1 is LGHNA and CDR2 is YNFKEQ. This chain's CDR3 is CASSQDLSGGVEPTDTQYF. CDR3 bases read: TGTGCCAGCAGCCAAGATCTAAGCGGGGGGGTAGAACCCACAGATACG.

A word on this clone: From the germline J gene comes the end of the CDR3, since the read stops 3 residues before it. The chain uses TRBV5-4 and TRBJ1-3; D might be TRBD1 (6 bases). V shed 0 bases and J shed 2 bases, with 12 bases lying between them. Germline V gene lookup returns CDR1 SGHNT and CDR2 YYREEE (reference sequence). The CDR3 extends over 16 amino acids. Incomplete CDR3 DNA: TGTGCCAGCAGCTTGGGGGGGCGCATGGCTGGAAACACC. It specifies CASSLGGRMAGNT. In full, the CDR3 is CASSLGGRMAGNTIYF.

Details on this clone: Sequencing ends 3 residues short of the CDR3 end; the germline J gene provides the rest. This sequence joins TRBV19 and TRBJ2-2; maybe TRBD2 (7 bases). Trimming removed 6 bases at V and 6 bases at J, with 14 bases between. The CDR3 sequence is 14 residues long. CDR1 and CDR2 (germline): LNHDA, SQIVND (reference sequence). The sequenced part of the CDR3 DNA is TGTGCCAGTAGGCAAAGGGGGGGGCCCGGGGAG. This gives the protein CASRQRGGPGE. In full, the CDR3 reads CASRQRGGPGELFF.

In the case of this clone: The missing CDR3 end, 3 residues past where the read stops, is filled in from the germline J gene. This chain links TRBV11-2 with TRBJ2-1; D not resolved. V lost 5 bases, J lost 5 bases, and 7 bases lay in between. Germline CDR1 reads SGHAT; CDR2 reads FQNNGV. The CDR3 runs 12 residues. The DNA read from the CDR3 is TGTGCCAGCAGCGACTGGCACAATGAG. As protein: CASSDWHNE. The complete CDR3 sequence is CASSDWHNEQFF.

The DNA read from the CDR3 is TGTGCCAGCAGTAAGAGCCCGGGACAGGGGAATGAG. Protein: CASSKSPGQGNE. In full, the CDR3 reads CASSKSPGQGNEQFF. The V and J genes are TRBV6-4 and TRBJ2-1; TRBD1 matches 10 bases. The DNA ends 3 residues before the CDR3 does, and the rest of the CDR3 is filled in from the germline J gene. This CDR3 is built from 15 residues. The ends lost 5 bases at V and 7 bases at J; junction bases unmatched: 8. Germline V gene lookup returns CDR1 MRHNA and CDR2 SNTAGT.

As concerns this clone: Coverage ceases 3 residues before the CDR3 finishes, and the germline J gene fills in the end. The V and J genes are TRBV20-1 and TRBJ2-2, with 8 bases lining up with TRBD1. The V gene end was trimmed by 3 bases and the J gene end by 6 bases; junction bases not matched to a gene: 6. The CDR3 spans 14 residues. Germline V gives CDR1 DFQATT, CDR2 SNEGSKA (reference sequence). CDR3 region: CSASQDRDAGELFF. CDR3 DNA (partial): TGCAGTGCTAGCCAGGACAGGGACGCCGGGGAG.

With regard to this clone: The CDR3 is cut off 3 residues early in the read; its end comes from the germline J gene. This rearrangement joins TRBV20-1 to TRBJ1-5, with 7 bases aligning to TRBD1. Germline CDR1 DFQATT, CDR2 SNEGSKA (reference sequence). The V segment lost 3 bases and the J segment 1 base; nucleotides outside the gene matches: 6. The CDR3 contains 15 residues. CDR3 bases read: TGCAGTGCTAGTTACCCACAGGGGAGCAATCAGCCC. Translating it yields CSASYPQGSNQP. The CDR3 in its entirety is CSASYPQGSNQPQHF.

On this clone itself: The read terminates 3 residues ahead of where the CDR3 ends, so the germline J gene completes it. The chain uses TRBV20-1 and TRBJ1-6; no firm D call. The V end lost 0 bases, the J end lost 0 bases, and 9 bases lay between the germline ends. CDR1 and CDR2 (germline): DFQATT, SNEGSKA (reference sequence). The CDR3 contains 16 residues. The CDR3 sequence is CSARERGSSYNSPLHF. CDR3 DNA, as far as it was read: TGCAGTGCTAGAGAACGGGGTAGCTCCTATAATTCACCC.

This CDR3 is CASSVGQGDEKLFF. CDR3 DNA, as far as it was read: TGTGCCAGCAGTGTGGGACAGGGTGACGAAAAA. J is TRBJ1-4 and V is TRBV25-1; 9 bases fit TRBD1. The CDR3 end lies 3 residues beyond the end of the read and is filled in from the germline J gene. CDR3 length: 14 residues. Germline V CDR1 and CDR2: MGHDK, SYGVNS. Unmatched junction bases numbered 5, after V lost 4 bases and J lost 8 bases.

About this clone: The read ends 3 residues early relative to the CDR3; the germline J gene fills the gap. The chain recombines TRBV2 with TRBJ1-4; TRBD1 might be the D (5 bases). V shed 7 bases and J shed 4 bases, with 10 bases lying between them. Per the germline V gene, CDR1 is SNHLY and CDR2 is FYNNEI. This CDR3 region has 13 residues. The CDR3 here is CASIRQSNEKLFF. The CDR3 DNA, read in part, is TGTGCCAGCATTCGACAGAGTAATGAAAAA.

To note about this clone: From the germline J gene comes the end of the CDR3, since the read stops 3 residues before it. The chain combines TRBV12-3 or TRBV12-4 with TRBJ2-7; TRBD2 is a possible D gene (6 bases). This CDR3 has 17 amino acids. The V gene lost 3 bases and the J gene lost 5 bases, with 23 bases spanning the gap. CDR3 DNA (partial): TGTGCCAGCAGTTTGGGGGGATTGACGCGGTCCCCTCACGAG. Amino acids: CASSLGGLTRSPHE. The whole CDR3 reads CASSLGGLTRSPHEQYF.

As regards this clone: The read comes to an end 3 residues before the CDR3 does, leaving the germline J gene to fill in the end. The rearrangement joins TRBV11-2 to TRBJ2-4; weak D call: TRBD2 (6 bases). CDR3 size: 15 residues. Germline V lookup: CDR1 SGHAT, CDR2 FQNNGV. Trimming took off 3 bases at V and 2 bases at J, with 11 bases between the two ends. CDR3 residues: CASSFSGTSKNIQYF. The CDR3 bases that were read are TGTGCCAGCAGCTTTTCCGGGACTTCCAAAAACATT.

A word on this clone: Read coverage stops 3 residues before the CDR3 terminus; the germline J gene supplies the remainder. The J gene is TRBJ1-5, the V gene TRBV15; D ambiguous. Per the germline V gene, CDR1 is LNHNV and CDR2 is YYDKDF (reference sequence). CDR3 length: 12 residues. Trimming stripped 2 bases from V and 4 bases from J, with 3 bases between. The CDR3 loop is CATSRPNQPQHF. Partial CDR3 DNA: TGTGCCACCAGCAGACCAAATCAGCCC.

About this clone: The CDR3 end falls 3 residues outside the read, so it is completed with the germline J gene. The chain employs TRBV30 and TRBJ1-1; D unclear. Deletions cut 4 bases from V and 3 bases from J, with 12 bases between. The CDR3 length is 13 residues. Germline CDR1 and CDR2: GTSNPN and SVGIG (reference sequence). The CDR3 DNA, read in part, is TGTGCCTGGAATAGGCAGAGGGACACTGAA. Translation: CAWNRQRDTE. The complete CDR3 sequence is CAWNRQRDTEAFF.

Details on this clone: The missing CDR3 end, 3 residues past where the read stops, is filled in from the germline J gene. The gene calls are TRBV19 and TRBJ1-1; D is unclear. CDR1 is LNHDA, CDR2 SQIVND, per germline (reference sequence). CDR3 size: 15 residues. The DNA read from the CDR3 is TGTGCCAGTAGTATGGTAGTACAGTCCTACAATGAG. Its translation is CASSMVVQSYNE. The whole CDR3 protein is CASSMVVQSYNEAFF.

Notes on this clone: Coverage ceases 3 residues before the CDR3 finishes, and the germline J gene fills in the end. This chain uses TRBV5-1 with TRBJ1-6; possible D gene TRBD1, 6 bases. V lost 4 bases, J lost 6 bases, and 17 bases lay in between. This CDR3 region has 16 residues. Germline V gene sequence: CDR1 SGHRS, CDR2 YFSETQ. CDR3 sequence reads: CASSIQGIGSNSPLHF. CDR3 bases read: TGCGCCAGCAGCATTCAGGGGATAGGAAGTAATTCACCC.

CDR3 DNA (partial): TGTGCCAGCAGTCCTAGCGGGGGGGTCTACAATGAG. Its translation: CASSPSGGVYNE. The entire CDR3 sequence reads CASSPSGGVYNEQFF. J is TRBJ2-1 and V is TRBV12-3 or TRBV12-4; 12 positions agree with TRBD2. The read finishes 3 residues shy of the CDR3 end, and the germline J gene is used to complete it. Unmatched junction bases numbered 2, after V lost 5 bases and J lost 3 bases. The CDR3 runs 15 residues.

Comments on this clone: The read terminates 3 residues before the CDR3 end, so the remaining end is supplied by the germline J gene. The same CDR3 can be traced to other DNA sequences in this sample. The chain has TRBV20-1 and TRBJ2-1, with TRBD2 identical over 8 bases. The CDR3 has 15 amino acids. CDR1 and CDR2 from the germline V gene are DFQATT and SNEGSKA (reference sequence). The J segment lost 2 bases and the V segment lost 3 bases, leaving 6 bases of the junction unmatched. The CDR3 bases that were read are TGCAGTGCTAGCTCCCCCGGGGGGGCCTACAATGAG. This sequence encodes CSASSPGGAYNE. The full CDR3 protein is CSASSPGGAYNEQFF.

With regard to this clone: The read comes to an end 3 residues before the CDR3 does, leaving the germline J gene to fill in the end. The chain is built from TRBV10-1 and TRBJ2-4; possible D gene TRBD2, 6 bases. Germline V gene data show CDR1 as WNHNN and CDR2 as SYGVQD (reference sequence). The CDR3 sequence is 14 residues long. Deletions cut 0 bases from V and 8 bases from J, with 11 bases between. CDR3 DNA (partial): TGCGCCAGCAGTGAGTCCGGGGGAGGTTACATT. This codes for CASSESGGGYI. In full, the CDR3 is CASSESGGGYIQYF.